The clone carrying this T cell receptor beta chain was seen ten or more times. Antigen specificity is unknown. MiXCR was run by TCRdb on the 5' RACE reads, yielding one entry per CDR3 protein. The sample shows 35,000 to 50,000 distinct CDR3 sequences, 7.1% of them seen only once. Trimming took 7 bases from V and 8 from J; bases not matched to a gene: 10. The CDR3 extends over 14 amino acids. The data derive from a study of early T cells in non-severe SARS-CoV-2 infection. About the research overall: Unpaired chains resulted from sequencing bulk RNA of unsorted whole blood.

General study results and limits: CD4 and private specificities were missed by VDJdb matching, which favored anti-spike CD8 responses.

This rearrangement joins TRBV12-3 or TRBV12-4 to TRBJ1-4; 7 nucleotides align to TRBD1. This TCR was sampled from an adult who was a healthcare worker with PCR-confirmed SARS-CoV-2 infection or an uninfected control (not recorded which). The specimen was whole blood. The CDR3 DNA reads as TGTGCCAGCACGTCCACAGGGGATCAGGAAAAACTGTTTTTT. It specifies CASTSTGDQEKLFF.